This T cell receptor beta chain was captured in a study of Tregs in tolerant kidney transplant recipients. A word on this clone: Its specificity is not known.

Thawed PBMCs were FACS-sorted into unstimulated CD4+CD25+CD127- regulatory T cells, CD4+CD25- non-regulatory cells, CD4 and CD8 cells. The study, taken as a whole, reports: Validation in larger populations is needed because few patients were studied. Tolerant patients' donor-specific Tregs expanded beyond overall Tregs, suggesting antigen-driven growth.

Assay: immunoSEQ multiplex PCR; the TCRdb copy retains only in-frame clones and omits some. The sample contains about 110,000 clones, 90% of which appear only once. This sequence was found in a human donor who received a combined kidney and bone marrow transplant. The material was CD4+ T cells from blood, obtained before the transplant.

CDR3 loop: CASSLARGDIQYF. Here the CDR3 DNA reads TGCGCCAGCAGCTTGGCCCGGGGGGACATTCAGTACTTC. The V gene is TRBV5-1, the J gene TRBJ2-4; 7 bases agree with TRBD2. The V and J ends lost 0 bases and 8 bases, in that order; junction bases with no gene match: 2. From germline, CDR1 is SGHRS and CDR2 YFSETQ. This CDR3 is built from 13 residues. Together with reference TRBV5-1 and TRBJ2-4, the CDR3 gives the full variable domain: KAGVTQTPRYLIKTRGQQVTLSCSPISGHRSVSWYQQTPGQGLQFLFEYFSETQRNKGNFPGRFSGRQFSNSRSEMNVSTLELGDSALYLCASSLARGDIQYFGAGTRLSVL.